The 30 T cell receptor beta chains below come from one sample, sequenced in a study of CXCR3-negative and CXCR3-positive naive CD8 T cells. The TRB libraries of cDNA were built by UMI-labeled 5' RACE. TCRdb reprocessed the 5' RACE reads, with one entry per CDR3 protein and no DNA. Its table records 45,000 to 65,000 distinct CDR3 sequences. Sequencing was performed on memory CD8+ T cells from blood. Receptors were obtained from a human donor in good health. Some clones in this sample may be carry-over from other donors' samples.

V gene TRBV4-1 combines with J gene TRBJ2-2; TCRdb's assignment of TRBD1 cannot be checked, as there is no DNA. The germline CDR1 and CDR2 sequences are MGHRA and YSYEKL. There are 16 residues in the CDR3. The CDR3 sequence is CASSLNRDHNTGELFF.

The V call is TRBV10-3, the J call TRBJ2-1; TCRdb selects TRBD2, and the lack of DNA leaves this call unchecked. The CDR3 loop spans 18 amino acids. CDR1 and CDR2 (germline): ENHRY, SYGVKD. The CDR3 reads CAISEDLGTSGPYNEQFF.

The rearrangement links TRBV7-8 to TRBJ2-7. This CDR3 region has 15 residues. The V gene's germline CDR1 is SGHVS and CDR2 FQNEAQ. The CDR3 protein is CASSRELGFPYEQYF.

The chain couples TRBV25-1 to TRBJ2-7; the TRBD2 assignment by TCRdb is unverifiable without DNA. The CDR3 has 17 amino acids. Germline V CDR1 and CDR2: MGHDK, SYGVNS. This chain's CDR3 is CASSVEGLAAISYEQYF.

This chain connects TRBV4-2 to TRBJ2-4; the D gene TCRdb calls, TRBD1, cannot be checked with no DNA. Germline lookup yields CDR1 LGHNA and CDR2 YNFKEQ. The CDR3 totals 13 residues. Here the CDR3 reads CASSQAPEDIQYF.

The chain links TRBV29-1 to TRBJ2-2; TCRdb lists TRBD2, though no DNA is available to test this call. Germline assignment: CDR1 SQVTM and CDR2 ANQGSEA. This CDR3 is built from 14 residues. The CDR3 loop is CSVASGGITGELFF.

The rearrangement joins TRBV7-2 to TRBJ2-2; no DNA is available, so the TRBD2 call from TCRdb remains unchecked. CDR3 length equals 13 residues. The germline V gene encodes CDR1 SGHTA and CDR2 FQGNSA. This CDR3 is CASSSPYTGELFF.

The gene calls are TRBV9 and TRBJ2-5; the D gene TCRdb calls, TRBD2, cannot be checked with no DNA. The CDR3 sequence is 16 residues long. Germline values: CDR1 SGDLS, CDR2 YYNGEE. The CDR3 sequence is CASSVRPPPDGETQYF.

The chain has TRBV6-5 and TRBJ2-1; TCRdb's D call, TRBD1, is unchecked because there is no DNA. Germline-derived CDR1 and CDR2 are MNHEY and SVGAGI. CDR3 length: 18 amino acids. The CDR3 region is CAPLLGSGGESSYNEQFF.

The chain recombines TRBV19 with TRBJ2-1; the D call of TRBD1 rests on TCRdb alone, since no DNA is present to check it. Germline CDR1 is LNHDA and CDR2 is SQIVND (reference sequence). The length of the CDR3 is 14 residues. The CDR3 loop is CASSIGAGAYEQFF.

The rearrangement uses TRBV20-1 and TRBJ2-1; TCRdb outputs TRBD2, but without DNA this stays unchecked. This CDR3 has 16 amino acids. In germline, CDR1 is DFQATT, CDR2 SNEGSKA (reference sequence). This CDR3 is CSARDVAGDSYNEQFF.

The chain carries TRBV7-8 and TRBJ2-3; TCRdb's D call, TRBD1, is unchecked because there is no DNA. Looked up from germline, CDR1 is SGHVS and CDR2 is FQNEAQ. The CDR3 spans 15 residues. CDR3 region: CASSPRIGGTDTQYF.

The gene calls are TRBV29-1 and TRBJ2-1; TCRdb gives TRBD2 as the D gene, but with no DNA this cannot be confirmed. CDR3 length equals 12 residues. CDR1 and CDR2 (germline): SQVTM, ANQGSEA. CDR3 residues: CSVDPPAGEQFF.

V usage is TRBV7-8 and J usage is TRBJ2-5; with no DNA, the TCRdb D assignment of TRBD1 cannot be verified. The length of the CDR3 is 16 residues. Germline-derived CDR1 and CDR2 are SGHVS and FQNEAQ. CDR3 residues: CASSLGPPGSQETQYF.

This rearrangement joins TRBV29-1 to TRBJ2-5; without DNA, the TCRdb call of TRBD1 cannot be checked. Germline loops: CDR1 SQVTM, CDR2 ANQGSEA. This CDR3 spans 13 amino acids. CDR3 sequence reads: CSAETGEEETQYF.

The rearrangement uses TRBV6-2 or TRBV6-3 and TRBJ2-7; no DNA is available, so the TRBD1 call from TCRdb remains unchecked. Per the germline V gene, CDR1 is MNHEY and CDR2 is SVGEGT. The CDR3 length is 12 residues. CDR3 sequence: CASSYSGVEQYF.

This rearrangement joins TRBV12-3 or TRBV12-4 to TRBJ2-1; no DNA is available, so the TRBD1 call from TCRdb remains unchecked. The CDR3 consists of 13 residues. The CDR3 protein is CASTPAGYNEQFF.

The rearrangement joins TRBV29-1 to TRBJ2-3; TCRdb calls TRBD1, which cannot be checked without DNA. The CDR3 runs to 13 residues. CDR1 is SQVTM and CDR2 is ANQGSEA in the germline V gene. The CDR3 loop is CSAVGALTDTQYF.

The chain combines TRBV10-3 with TRBJ2-2; the D call of TRBD2 rests on TCRdb alone, since no DNA is present to check it. CDR3 length: 19 residues. The germline CDR1 and CDR2 sequences are ENHRY and SYGVKD. The CDR3 sequence: CATWFPGTSGGRNTGELFF.

V usage is TRBV7-6 and J usage is TRBJ2-7; TCRdb picks TRBD1, but there is no DNA to check that call. The CDR3 is 14 amino acids. Germline assignment: CDR1 SGHVS and CDR2 FNYEAQ. CDR3 sequence reads: CASSSLPDSYEQYF.

The J gene is TRBJ2-7, the V gene TRBV12-3 or TRBV12-4. This CDR3 has 11 amino acids. CDR3 protein: CASSERYEQYF.

The J gene is TRBJ1-2, the V gene TRBV29-1; TCRdb calls TRBD1, which cannot be checked without DNA. The CDR3 is made up of 13 amino acids. Germline CDR1 is SQVTM and CDR2 is ANQGSEA. Here the CDR3 reads CSVEDATGYGYTF.

The rearrangement uses TRBV5-5 and TRBJ2-1; without DNA, the TCRdb call of TRBD2 cannot be checked. This CDR3 comprises 15 residues. Germline CDR1 and CDR2: SGHKS and YYEKEE (reference sequence). The CDR3 loop is CASSLTSGGAREQFF.

The chain recombines TRBV5-5 with TRBJ2-7. The CDR3 runs to 12 residues. CDR1 is SGHKS and CDR2 is YYEKEE in the germline V gene (reference sequence). The CDR3 loop is CASSLNGYEQYF.

V and J are TRBV29-1 and TRBJ2-7; TCRdb's D call of TRBD1 is untestable without DNA. From germline, CDR1 is SQVTM and CDR2 ANQGSEA. This CDR3 contains 15 residues. The CDR3 region is CSVEEIGTEAYEQYF.

This chain connects TRBV7-9 to TRBJ2-1; TCRdb calls TRBD1, which cannot be checked without DNA. Germline V gene sequence: CDR1 SEHNR, CDR2 FQNEAQ (reference sequence). This CDR3 spans 14 amino acids. CDR3 sequence: CASSLFGGRDEQFF.

The CDR3 sequence is CASSPRSRLAGGRAAGGEQFF. The V gene is TRBV28, the J gene TRBJ2-1; without DNA, the TCRdb call of TRBD2 cannot be checked. The CDR3 covers 21 residues. Per germline, CDR1 MDHEN and CDR2 SYDVKM.

The CDR3 loop is CASSSLGPGGFYNEQFF. The rearrangement links TRBV7-2 to TRBJ2-1. The CDR3 consists of 17 residues. CDR1 is SGHTA, CDR2 FQGNSA, per germline.

The rearrangement joins TRBV28 to TRBJ2-5; TCRdb outputs TRBD1, but without DNA this stays unchecked. The CDR3 runs 13 residues. Germline values: CDR1 MDHEN, CDR2 SYDVKM. CDR3 protein: CASNLRGHETQYF.

This chain joins TRBV10-2 and TRBJ2-2; TCRdb picks TRBD1, but there is no DNA to check that call. Germline V gene data show CDR1 as WSHSY and CDR2 as SAAADI. There are 14 residues in the CDR3. CDR3 loop: CASKGQGSTGELFF.